This T cell receptor beta chain was documented in a study of shared clonotypes between healthy human individuals. The method was immunoSEQ multiplex PCR; TCRdb's version includes in-frame clones alone and lacks a portion of them. Of roughly 2.5 million clones in the sample, 85% to 95% were seen once. Germline V gives CDR1 MGHRA, CDR2 YSYEKL. V lost 4 bases to trimming and J lost 1 base; unmatched junction nucleotides: 4. The length of the CDR3 is 15 residues. This sequence originates from a young man in good health. This chain connects TRBV4-1 to TRBJ2-1; 7 bases line up with TRBD1. The specimen was naive CD4+ T cells sorted from blood. Subset indicated: CD45RA+ positively selected. The CDR3 is CASSREQGSYNEQFF. For the CDR3, the DNA is TGCGCCAGCAGCCGAGAACAGGGGTCCTACAATGAGCAGTTCTTC.